Shown below are 27 T cell receptor beta chains from a single sample sequenced in a study of T-cell reconstitution after alpha-beta-depleted transplantation in children. This sample's TCRbeta library carried unique molecular identifier barcodes. TCRdb redid the calling of the PCR reads with MiXCR, one entry per CDR3 protein. The sample carries approximately 4,600 distinct CDR3 sequences, roughly 26% recorded once. The sample consisted of PBMCs, mostly from graft donor cells, taken 60 days after TCRalphabeta/CD19-depleted stem cell transplant. The receptors shown here come from a male patient aged 2 to 9 who had a stem cell transplant for acute lymphoblastic leukemia, so the T cells may come from the graft donor.

This clonotype has at least ten counts. The V gene is TRBV20-1, the J gene TRBJ1-2; D is perhaps TRBD1 (5 bases). Trimming removed 6 bases at V and 5 bases at J, with 19 bases between. The germline V gene has CDR1 DFQATT and CDR2 SNEGSKA (reference sequence). The CDR3 has 14 amino acids. The CDR3 reads CSARSRDFRYGYTF. The CDR3 DNA is TGCAGTGCCAGATCTAGGGACTTTAGATATGGCTACACCTTC.

This clonotype is medium-sized by share. The gene calls are TRBV6-5 and TRBJ1-2; D uncertain. The CDR3 is 14 amino acids. Germline CDR1 reads MNHEY; CDR2 reads SVGAGI. The germline V and J ends were trimmed by 4 bases and 0 bases, with 9 bases remaining between them. CDR3 loop: CASSSLGANYGYTF. CDR3 DNA: TGTGCCAGCAGTTCCCTCGGAGCTAACTATGGCTACACCTTC.

This clonotype was picked up many times. The chain combines TRBV19 with TRBJ2-1; 8 positions match TRBD1. The CDR3 runs to 16 residues. Germline V gives CDR1 LNHDA, CDR2 SQIVND (reference sequence). Germline trimming cut 3 bases from V and 5 bases from J; bases unmatched to any gene: 9. CDR3 in amino acids: CASSMLPGQANNEQFF. The CDR3 DNA reads as TGTGCCAGTAGTATGCTTCCGGGACAGGCGAACAATGAGCAGTTCTTC.

By its share, this clonotype is medium-sized (0.01 to 0.1%). The chain combines TRBV5-5 with TRBJ1-4; a possible D gene is TRBD1 (5 bases). The CDR3 covers 15 residues. Germline loops: CDR1 SGHKS, CDR2 YYEKEE (reference sequence). V shed 6 bases and J shed 6 bases, with 18 bases lying between them. In DNA form, the CDR3 reads TGTGCCAGCACCCCTGAGTGGGGGTCGGATGAAAAACTGTTTTTT. Translation: CASTPEWGSDEKLFF. The full variable domain, its missing parts supplied by reference TRBV5-5 and TRBJ1-4, is DAGVTQSPTHLIKTRGQQVTLRCSPISGHKSVSWYQQVLGQGPQFIFQYYEKEERGRGNFPDRFSARQFPNYSSELNVNALLLGDSALYLCASTPEWGSDEKLFFGSGTQLSVL.

This clonotype was seen at least ten times. The CDR3 loop reads CASSRLKGQGTYEQYF. The CDR3 DNA reads TGTGCCAGCAGTCGCCTGAAGGGACAGGGGACCTACGAGCAGTACTTC. V and J are TRBV11-2 and TRBJ2-7, with 10 bases matching TRBD1. Germline assignment: CDR1 SGHAT and CDR2 FQNNGV. J lost 2 bases, V lost 6 bases, and 10 bases had no gene match. This CDR3 has 16 amino acids.

This clonotype was seen at least ten times. The chain links TRBV5-6 to TRBJ1-2, with 9 bases lining up with TRBD1. Germline V gives CDR1 SGHDT, CDR2 YYEEEE. With V trimmed by 0 bases and J by 3 bases, 9 bases remained unmatched. This CDR3 has 17 amino acids. This CDR3 reads CASSLGTGVVFDYGYTF. CDR3 in DNA: TGTGCCAGCAGCTTGGGGACAGGGGTGGTTTTCGACTATGGCTACACCTTC.

The table lists this clonotype with a few counts. At one end the junction does not follow the germline gene, possibly because of a read error. The gene calls are TRBV7-9 and TRBJ2-7; 10 bases agree with TRBD1. This CDR3 is 14 amino acids long. Germline V gives CDR1 SEHNR, CDR2 FQNEAQ (reference sequence). The DNA of the CDR3 is TGTGCCAGCAGCTTGACAGGGGGCATCTCCGAGCAGTGCTTC. Translated: CASSLTGGISEQCF. The full variable domain, its missing parts supplied by reference TRBV7-9 and TRBJ2-7, is DTGVSQNPRHKITKRGQNVTFRCDPISEHNRLYWYRQTLGQGPEFLTYFQNEAQLEKSRLLSDRFSAERPKGSFSTLEIQRTEQGDSAMYLCASSLTGGISEQCFGPGTRLTVT.

This clonotype was found many times. The chain has TRBV7-7 and TRBJ2-7, with a possible D match to TRBD1 (5 bases). The V gene's germline CDR1 is SSHAT and CDR2 FNYEAQ (reference sequence). CDR3 length equals 14 residues. CDR3 residues: CASPPRQGTYEQYF. CDR3 DNA sequence: TGTGCTAGCCCCCCCCGCCAGGGTACGTACGAGCAGTACTTC.

Many counts were recorded for this clonotype. This rearrangement joins TRBV6-5 to TRBJ1-2, with D possibly matching TRBD1 (5 bases). This CDR3 comprises 13 residues. Trimming took off 6 bases at V and 2 bases at J, with 10 bases between the two ends. Looked up from germline, CDR1 is MNHEY and CDR2 is SVGAGI. CDR3 sequence: CASRDIQNYGYTF. The CDR3 coding sequence is TGTGCCAGCAGGGACATCCAAAACTATGGCTACACCTTC.

Ten or more counts support this clonotype. This chain connects TRBV6-2 or TRBV6-3 to TRBJ2-5, with 11 bases lining up with TRBD2. V was pared by 6 bases and J by 3 bases, with 3 bases of the junction left unmatched. CDR1 and CDR2 (germline): MNHEY, SVGEGT. The CDR3 runs to 14 residues. DNA for the CDR3: TGTGCCAGCAGGGCTAGCGGGAGGAAAGAGACCCAGTACTTC. This gives the protein CASRASGRKETQYF.

By frequency in the sample, this clonotype is large (0.1 to 1%). The chain carries TRBV5-1 and TRBJ2-7, with 10 bases lining up with TRBD2. The trim removed 1 base at V and 4 bases at J, leaving 2 bases unmatched. Germline CDR1 is SGHRS and CDR2 is YFSETQ. CDR3 length equals 14 residues. The CDR3 loop reads CASSLLAGVYEQYF. For the CDR3, the DNA is TGCGCCAGCAGCTTGCTAGCGGGAGTTTACGAGCAGTACTTC.

This clonotype was recorded at least ten times. One junction end disagrees with the germline gene, perhaps due to a read error. The chain uses TRBV7-9 and TRBJ1-2; possible D gene TRBD1, 6 bases. The CDR3 is 12 amino acids. Per germline, CDR1 SEHNR and CDR2 FQNEAQ (reference sequence). CDR3 sequence (DNA): TGTGCCAGCAGCTTAATGCGAGGGGGACCTTCCTTC. This sequence encodes CASSLMRGGPSF.

In this sample, this clonotype turned up many times. The rearrangement uses TRBV9 and TRBJ2-1; 8 bases are a match to TRBD2. With V trimmed by 0 bases and J by 6 bases, 8 bases remained unmatched. This CDR3 region has 16 residues. Germline loops: CDR1 SGDLS, CDR2 YYNGEE. This CDR3 is CASSVGTGGIPNEQFF. DNA of the CDR3: TGTGCCAGCAGCGTAGGAACGGGAGGGATACCCAATGAGCAGTTCTTC. Complete variable domain (other parts from reference TRBV9 and TRBJ2-1): DSGVTQTPKHLITATGQRVTLRCSPRSGDLSVYWYQQSLDQGLQFLIQYYNGEERAKGNILERFSAQQFPDLHSELNLSSLELGDSALYFCASSVGTGGIPNEQFFGPGTRLTVL.

This clonotype showed up many times. The chain carries TRBV13 and TRBJ2-1; 10 nucleotides agree with TRBD2. Trimming took 4 bases from V and 6 from J; bases not matched to a gene: 9. The V gene's germline CDR1 is PRHDT and CDR2 FYEKMQ (reference sequence). This CDR3 contains 16 residues. The chain's CDR3 is CASSSPGLAYGNEQFF. Here the CDR3 DNA reads TGTGCCAGCAGCTCCCCGGGACTAGCGTACGGCAATGAGCAGTTCTTC.

Many counts were recorded for this clonotype. V and J are TRBV27 and TRBJ2-7; D is ambiguous. The CDR3 length is 14 residues. Germline V CDR1 and CDR2: MNHEY, SMNVEV (reference sequence). V gave up 3 bases and J gave up 2 bases, with 11 bases separating them. The CDR3 here is CASSFRTGPYEQYF. The CDR3 nucleotides read TGTGCCAGCAGTTTCCGGACCGGTCCCTACGAGCAGTACTTC.

V gene TRBV5-5 combines with J gene TRBJ1-4; TRBD1 matches at 7 bases. Trimming took 0 bases from V and 9 from J; bases not matched to a gene: 5. Germline V gives CDR1 SGHKS, CDR2 YYEKEE (reference sequence). This CDR3 is built from 14 residues. In nucleotides, the CDR3 is TGTGCCAGCAGCTTGGATATGGGACAGCAAAAACTGTTTTTT. Its protein product is CASSLDMGQQKLFF.

Many counts were recorded for this clonotype. The V call is TRBV7-9, the J call TRBJ1-6; no clear D gene. CDR1 and CDR2 from the germline V gene are SEHNR and FQNEAQ (reference sequence). The V end lost 2 bases, the J end lost 8 bases, and 7 bases lay between the germline ends. CDR3 length: 13 amino acids. The CDR3 nucleotides are TGTGCCAGCAGCTTAAATTGGGATTCACCCCTCCACTTT. Encoded protein: CASSLNWDSPLHF. Full variable domain (remainder filled in from reference TRBV7-9 and TRBJ1-6): DTGVSQNPRHKITKRGQNVTFRCDPISEHNRLYWYRQTLGQGPEFLTYFQNEAQLEKSRLLSDRFSAERPKGSFSTLEIQRTEQGDSAMYLCASSLNWDSPLHFGNGTRLTVT.

This clonotype showed up many times. This chain connects TRBV7-9 to TRBJ1-4; no definite D call. This CDR3 has 14 amino acids. Germline CDR1 is SEHNR and CDR2 is FQNEAQ (reference sequence). Trimming shortened V by 1 base and J by 5 bases, and 8 bases separated the two germline ends. The CDR3 coding sequence is TGTGCCAGCAGCTTAGGGGATCTAAATGAAAAACTGTTTTTT. As protein: CASSLGDLNEKLFF.

This clonotype has ten or more counts. The chain has TRBV2 and TRBJ2-5; maybe TRBD2 (6 bases). From germline, CDR1 is SNHLY and CDR2 FYNNEI. The V end was cut by 6 bases, the J end by 1 base, with 9 bases between. This CDR3 comprises 13 residues. The CDR3 coding sequence is TGTGCCAGCAGCCGGGGGTCCCAAGAGACCCAGTACTTC. It translates to CASSRGSQETQYF.

This clonotype was recorded many times. V and J are TRBV7-9 and TRBJ1-1, with D perhaps matching TRBD1 (6 bases). The CDR3 has 15 amino acids. Germline V gene lookup returns CDR1 SEHNR and CDR2 FQNEAQ (reference sequence). Trimming pared 5 bases from V and 0 bases from J, leaving 13 bases between. As DNA, the CDR3 is TGTGCCAGCAGCGATATGGGACAAATGAACACTGAAGCTTTCTTT. Translation gives CASSDMGQMNTEAFF.

This chain links TRBV20-1 with TRBJ2-5; 12 bases fit TRBD2. Germline V CDR1 and CDR2: DFQATT, SNEGSKA (reference sequence). The CDR3 runs 12 residues. This chain's CDR3 is CSPGTSGETQYF. For the CDR3, the DNA is TGCAGCCCCGGGACTAGCGGGGAGACCCAGTACTTC.

A few counts support this clonotype. The chain employs TRBV6-1 and TRBJ2-7; TRBD2 matches 7 bases. Trimming cost V 6 bases and J 3 bases; bases outside gene matches: 8. The CDR3 is 14 amino acids. Per germline, CDR1 MNHNS and CDR2 SASEGT. The CDR3 nucleotides are TGTGCCAGCAGGGGGCGCGGGACTAACTACGAGCAGTACTTC. Protein: CASRGRGTNYEQYF.

This clonotype was seen ten or more times. V and J are TRBV5-1 and TRBJ1-1, with a possible D match to TRBD1 (6 bases). Germline CDR1 and CDR2: SGHRS and YFSETQ. V shed 0 bases and J shed 10 bases, with 16 bases lying between them. The CDR3 extends over 14 amino acids. The CDR3 DNA reads TGCGCCAGCAGCTTGGCCGTTTTAGGGGGATCAGCTTTCTTT. Encoded protein: CASSLAVLGGSAFF.

Ten or more counts support this clonotype. DNA for the CDR3: TGTGCCAGCAGCCAGCAGGGGGCCCTATACGAGCAGTACTTC. Amino acids: CASSQQGALYEQYF. The chain recombines TRBV6-1 with TRBJ2-7; 8 positions match TRBD1. Germline lookup yields CDR1 MNHNS and CDR2 SASEGT. V lost 6 bases, J lost 4 bases, and 8 bases stayed unmatched. The CDR3 contains 14 residues.

V usage is TRBV10-3 and J usage is TRBJ1-2; D might be TRBD1 (6 bases). Germline-derived CDR1 and CDR2 are ENHRY and SYGVKD. V was trimmed by 8 bases and J by 3 bases, leaving 25 bases between them. This CDR3 has 17 amino acids. CDR3 nucleotides: TGTGCCATCGGCTCCGGGCCAGGGGTGGTTTTCGACTATGGCTACACCTTC. Amino acid sequence: CAIGSGPGVVFDYGYTF.

This clonotype is labeled as medium-sized (0.01 to 0.1%). The chain uses TRBV24-1 and TRBJ2-1; D possibly corresponds to TRBD2 (6 bases). The germline V and J ends were trimmed by 5 bases and 0 bases, with 10 bases remaining between them. Germline V gene sequence: CDR1 KGHDR, CDR2 SFDVKD. The CDR3 length is 15 residues. The CDR3 loop reads CATSGDGSSYNEQFF. The DNA for the CDR3 is TGTGCCACCAGTGGCGACGGGAGCTCCTACAATGAGCAGTTCTTC.

In this sample, this clonotype turned up many times. The chain links TRBV12-3 or TRBV12-4 to TRBJ2-3, with D possibly TRBD2 on 5 matching bases. The CDR3 extends over 17 amino acids. With 2 bases removed from V and 2 bases from J, the gap between germline ends came to 17 bases. The CDR3 here is CASSLRYGVGHTDTQYF. The DNA for the CDR3 is TGTGCCAGCAGTTTAAGATACGGGGTCGGTCACACAGATACGCAGTATTTT.